This T cell receptor beta chain originates from a study of blood T cell repertoires in COVID-19. This clone has a single count. Trimming shortened V by 1 base and J by 0 bases, and 4 bases separated the two germline ends. CDR3 length: 13 amino acids. CDR1 and CDR2 from the germline V gene are LGHDT and YNNKEL (reference sequence). Clones were read by immunoSEQ multiplex PCR, and TCRdb kept only the in-frame ones, dropping some. The sample shows around 300,000 clones, 83% of them seen only once. The chain employs TRBV3-1 (or the pseudogene TRBV3-2) and TRBJ2-7; D ambiguous. The TCR originated in a woman in her 50s who had recovered from COVID-19. The sequenced material came from peripheral blood. In DNA, the CDR3 is TGTGCCAGCAGCCAAGCCCTCTCCTACGAGCAGTACTTC. As protein: CASSQALSYEQYF.